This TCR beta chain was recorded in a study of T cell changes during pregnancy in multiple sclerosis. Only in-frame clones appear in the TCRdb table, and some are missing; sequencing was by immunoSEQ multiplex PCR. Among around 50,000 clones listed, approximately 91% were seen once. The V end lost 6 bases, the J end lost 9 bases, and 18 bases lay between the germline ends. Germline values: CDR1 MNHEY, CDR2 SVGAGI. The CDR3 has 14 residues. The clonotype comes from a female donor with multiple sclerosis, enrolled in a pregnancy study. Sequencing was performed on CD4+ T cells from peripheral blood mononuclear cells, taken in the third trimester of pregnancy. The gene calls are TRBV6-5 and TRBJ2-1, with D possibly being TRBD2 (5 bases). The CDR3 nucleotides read TGTGCCAGCAGGGGCGACGGTAGCGCTAGTGAGCAGTTCTTC. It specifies CASRGDGSASEQFF.